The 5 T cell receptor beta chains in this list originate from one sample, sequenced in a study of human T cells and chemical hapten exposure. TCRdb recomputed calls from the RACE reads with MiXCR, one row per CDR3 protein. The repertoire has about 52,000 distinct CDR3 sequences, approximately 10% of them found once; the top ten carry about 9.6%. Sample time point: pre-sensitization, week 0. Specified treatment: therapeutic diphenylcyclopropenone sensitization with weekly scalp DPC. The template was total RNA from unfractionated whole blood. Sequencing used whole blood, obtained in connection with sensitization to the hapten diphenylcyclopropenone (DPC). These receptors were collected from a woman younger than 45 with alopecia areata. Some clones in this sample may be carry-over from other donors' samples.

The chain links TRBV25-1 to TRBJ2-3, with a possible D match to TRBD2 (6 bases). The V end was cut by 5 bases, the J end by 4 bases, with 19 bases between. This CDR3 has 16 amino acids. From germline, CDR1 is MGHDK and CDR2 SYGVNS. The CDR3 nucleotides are TGTGCCAGCAGTCCTTGGGGGGTCCAGCGCGCAGATACGCAGTATTTT. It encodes CASSPWGVQRADTQYF.

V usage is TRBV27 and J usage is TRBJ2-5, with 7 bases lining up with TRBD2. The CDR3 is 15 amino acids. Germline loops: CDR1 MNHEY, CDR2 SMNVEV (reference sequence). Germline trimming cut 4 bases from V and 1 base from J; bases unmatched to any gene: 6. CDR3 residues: CASSWASGPQETQYF. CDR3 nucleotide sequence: TGTGCCAGCAGTTGGGCTAGCGGCCCCCAAGAGACCCAGTACTTC.

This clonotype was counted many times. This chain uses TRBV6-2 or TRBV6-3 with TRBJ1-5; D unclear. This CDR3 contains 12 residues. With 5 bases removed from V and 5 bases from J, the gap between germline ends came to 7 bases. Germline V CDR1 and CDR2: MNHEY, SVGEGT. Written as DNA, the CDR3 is TGTGCCAGCAGTAAAGATCATCAGCCCCAGCATTTT. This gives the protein CASSKDHQPQHF.

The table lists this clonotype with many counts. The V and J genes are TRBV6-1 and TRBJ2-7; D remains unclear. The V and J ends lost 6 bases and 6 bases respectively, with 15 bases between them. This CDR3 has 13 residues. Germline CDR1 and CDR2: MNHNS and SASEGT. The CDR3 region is CASSATWPSEQYF. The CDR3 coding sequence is TGTGCCAGCAGCGCTACGTGGCCCTCCGAGCAGTACTTC.

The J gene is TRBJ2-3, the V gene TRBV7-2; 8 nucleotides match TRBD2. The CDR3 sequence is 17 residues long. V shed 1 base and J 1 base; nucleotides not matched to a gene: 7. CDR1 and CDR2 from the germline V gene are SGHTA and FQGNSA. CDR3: CASSLVAGGEGTDTQYF. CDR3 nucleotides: TGTGCCAGCAGCTTAGTTGCGGGGGGAGAGGGCACAGATACGCAGTATTTT.